The next 2 T cell receptor beta chains were all read from a single sample in a study of T cell responses to AZD1222 COVID-19 vaccine. Profiled with immunoSEQ multiplex PCR; TCRdb holds only in-frame clones, not every one. The repertoire includes more than 60,000 clones, 75% to 90% of them detected once, and 24% sits in the top ten. The sample here was peripheral blood, taken on day 0 of AZD1222 vaccination. The receptors originated from an adult in good health.

This clone has just a few counts. This chain connects TRBV24-1 to TRBJ2-2; no clear D. Germline CDR1 is KGHDR and CDR2 is SFDVKD. This CDR3 comprises 14 residues. Trimming removed 5 bases at V and 1 base at J, with 7 bases between. CDR3 DNA: TGTGCCACCAGTGGGCCAGGGAACACCGGGGAGCTGTTTTTT. It codes for CATSGPGNTGELFF.

The chain is built from TRBV7-8 and TRBJ2-5; the D is unclear. The CDR3 runs 12 residues. The germline V and J ends were trimmed by 1 base and 5 bases, with 5 bases remaining between them. From germline, CDR1 is SGHVS and CDR2 FQNEAQ. The CDR3 loop is CASSLVQETQYF. CDR3 nucleotide sequence: TGTGCCAGCAGCTTAGTGCAGGAGACCCAGTACTTC.